This T cell receptor beta chain stems from a study of blood T cells in healthy people across ages. The CDR3 sequence is 14 residues long. Germline loops: CDR1 DFQATT, CDR2 SNEGSKA (reference sequence). Trimming took 7 bases from V and 0 from J, leaving 14 bases between them. Combining a sample-barcoded 5' primer with a J-beta primer mix, a second PCR ran for roughly 7 to 12 cycles. TCRdb used MiXCR to reprocess the 5' RACE reads, holding one entry per CDR3 protein. The sample shows fewer than 2,000,000 distinct CDR3 sequences, 30% to 35% of them seen only once. Sequenced: blood. The sequence came from a woman between 25 and 40 years old in good health. The gene calls are TRBV20-1 and TRBJ2-3; D perhaps matches TRBD2 (6 bases). The chain's CDR3 is CSVLSGDSTDTQYF. CDR3 coding DNA: TGCAGTGTTCTTAGCGGAGATAGCACAGATACGCAGTATTTT.